What follows is one T cell receptor (beta chain) and its context. This sample is part of a study of T cell changes during pregnancy in multiple sclerosis. The CDR3 consists of 15 residues. The V gene end was trimmed by 0 bases and the J gene end by 5 bases; junction bases not matched to a gene: 5. Per the germline V gene, CDR1 is SGHRS and CDR2 is YFSETQ. Measured with immunoSEQ multiplex PCR; TCRdb has only the in-frame clones, and not every one. In the table there are roughly 40,000 clones, approximately 94% of which are singletons. The sample consisted of peripheral blood, taken before pregnancy. The sequence was obtained from a female donor with multiple sclerosis, enrolled in a pregnancy study. The chain joins TRBV5-1 to TRBJ2-4, with 7 bases aligning to TRBD2. DNA for the CDR3: TGCGCCAGCAGCTTGGCCCCCGCGGGGGAAAACATTCAGTACTTC. Its protein is CASSLAPAGENIQYF.